The rows below give T cell receptor beta chains drawn from one sample of a study of cytomegalovirus exposure and HLA in healthy donors. Data came from immunoSEQ multiplex PCR; TCRdb stores just in-frame clones and leaves some out. This sample has 100,000 to 150,000 clones, with over 70% found just once. The sample comprised PBMCs. The receptors here all came from a female donor in good health and CMV-seronegative. Both conserved end residues are part of each CDR3. A D gene is named only where the DNA matches it firmly. For some rows the clone size is stated as once, few or many, or as a class when expanded; others skip it.

clone_size j_call v_call d_call cdr3_nt cdr3_aa
. TRBJ1-1 TRBV6-5 TRBD1 TGTGCCAGCAGCCAGGACAGGGGGCAGGCTTTCTTT CASSQDRGQAFF
. TRBJ1-3 TRBV7-9 TRBD1 TGTTCCAGCAGCTCTGGACTGCGACAGGGCCTCTCTGGAAACACCATATATTTT CSSSSGLRQGLSGNTIYF
. TRBJ2-3 TRBV5-1 TRBD2 TGCGCCAGCAGCTTATCACTAGCGGGAGGGGAAGGAGATACGCAGTATTTT CASSLSLAGGEGDTQYF
. TRBJ2-1 TRBV19 TRBD1 TGTGCCAGTAGTATAGTCCTACAGGGGGATGAGCAGTTCTTC CASSIVLQGDEQFF
. TRBJ1-5 TRBV5-5 TRBD1 TGTGCCAGCAGCTTATCACAGGGGGTTAGCAATCAGCCCCAGCATTTT CASSLSQGVSNQPQHF
. TRBJ1-5 TRBV5-4 . TGTGCCAGCAGCGTCGCAGGGAGCAATCAGCCCCAGCATTTT CASSVAGSNQPQHF
. TRBJ2-3 TRBV27 TRBD2 TGTGCCAGCAGTCACCTGCGTCTAGCGGGCACAGATACGCAGTATTTT CASSHLRLAGTDTQYF
. TRBJ2-3 TRBV10-3 TRBD1 TGTGCCATCAGGGGGGACAGCAGCACAGATACGCAGTATTTT CAIRGDSSTDTQYF
. TRBJ1-1 TRBV11-2 TRBD1 TGTGCCAGCAGCTCCCTCAACTTACAGGGGTCTGAAGCTTTCTTT CASSSLNLQGSEAFF
few TRBJ2-2 TRBV6-6 . TGTGCCAGCAGTCGGGATAACACCGGGGAGCTGTTTTTT CASSRDNTGELFF
few TRBJ1-2 TRBV5-4 TRBD1 TGTGCCAGCAGCACGGGACAGGACCGAACTAACTATGGCTACACCTTC CASSTGQDRTNYGYTF
. TRBJ1-1 TRBV5-5 . TGTGCCAGCAGCCATCAGGGGTCAGCTGAAGCTTTCTTT CASSHQGSAEAFF
few TRBJ2-2 TRBV7-3 . TGTGCCAGCAGCTTAAACAGGGTAGCCGGGGAGCTGTTTTTT CASSLNRVAGELFF
. TRBJ1-1 TRBV6-5 . TGTGCCAGCAAGAGATCCCAACTGAACACTGAAGCTTTCTTT CASKRSQLNTEAFF
. TRBJ2-7 TRBV11-1 . TGTGCCAGCAGCCTAGATCGTCTCTACGAGCAGTACTTC CASSLDRLYEQYF
. TRBJ1-5 TRBV28 TRBD1 TGTGCCAGCTCCGGGACAGGGGAATTCTATAGCAATCAGCCCCAGCATTTT CASSGTGEFYSNQPQHF
. TRBJ1-5 TRBV5-8 TRBD1 TGTGCCAGCAGCACCTCTAGGGGGCCAAAAAGCAATCAGCCCCAGCATTTT CASSTSRGPKSNQPQHF
. TRBJ1-6 TRBV5-6 . TGTGCCAGCAGCTTCAGTTCCTCCTATAATTCACCCCTCCACTTT CASSFSSSYNSPLHF
. TRBJ2-5 TRBV7-2 TRBD2 TGTGCCAGCAGCTGGGCCGGGACTAGCGGCCAAGAGACCCAGTACTTC CASSWAGTSGQETQYF
few TRBJ2-2 TRBV5-1 . TGCGCCAGCAGCGCCACCGAGAGCACCGGGGAGCTGTTTTTT CASSATESTGELFF
. TRBJ1-4 TRBV5-5 . TGTGCCAGCAGCTGGGCCTCAGAGGGAACTAATGAAAAACTGTTTTTT CASSWASEGTNEKLFF
. TRBJ2-7 TRBV5-1 TRBD2 TGCGCCAGCACACCTCTGCCGGGAGGGGGGGACTACGAGCAGTACTTC CASTPLPGGGDYEQYF
. TRBJ2-1 TRBV10-1 TRBD2 TGCGCCAGCAGTGATCGAGGACTAGCGGGGGAGAATGAGCAGTTCTTC CASSDRGLAGENEQFF
. TRBJ2-7 TRBV2 TRBD1 TGTGCCAGCAGGGCCGGGACAGCCTCCTACGAGCAGTACTTC CASRAGTASYEQYF
. TRBJ2-1 TRBV27 . TGCGCCAGCAGGGGCGACCACCCCCCCTACAATGAGCAGTTCTTC CASRGDHPPYNEQFF
once TRBJ2-1 TRBV9 TRBD2 TGTGCCAGCGGAAGAAGCGGGGGGGTTCCCTACAATGAGCAGTTCTTC CASGRSGGVPYNEQFF
. TRBJ2-5 TRBV10-3 TRBD2 TGTGCCGTTGCGGGAGCCGATCAAGAGACCCAGTACTTC CAVAGADQETQYF
. TRBJ1-2 TRBV5-1 TRBD1 TGCGCCAGCAGCTTGGTAAGGACAGGACACTATGGCTACACCTTC CASSLVRTGHYGYTF
. TRBJ1-1 TRBV28 . TGTGCCAGCAGTTTAAACGGGGGGGTGTGGAACACTGAAGCTTTCTTT CASSLNGGVWNTEAFF
. TRBJ1-2 TRBV6-5 . TGTGCCAGCAGTTACGGGCCGTCAGGGAACGGCTACACCTTC CASSYGPSGNGYTF
once TRBJ2-5 TRBV9 TRBD2 TGTGCCAGCAGCGTAGGTTTACTAGCGGGGCAAGAGACCCAGTACTTC CASSVGLLAGQETQYF
. TRBJ2-5 TRBV4-1 . TGCGCCAGCAGCCAAGGGCACACCTTCCAAGAGACCCAGTACTTC CASSQGHTFQETQYF
. TRBJ2-2 TRBV2 TRBD2 TGTGCCAGCAGTGAAGAGGGACTAGCGGGATACACCGGGGAGCTGTTTTTT CASSEEGLAGYTGELFF
once TRBJ1-3 TRBV28 . TGTGCCAGCAGTTACAGGGTGAGCGGAAACACCATATATTTT CASSYRVSGNTIYF
. TRBJ1-5 TRBV18 TRBD1 TGTGCCAGCTCGTCGACGGACAGGGGCAATCAGCCCCAGCATTTT CASSSTDRGNQPQHF
. TRBJ1-2 TRBV30 TRBD1 TGTGCCTGGAGCGAGGGGGCTAGGCGCTACACCTTC CAWSEGARRYTF
. TRBJ1-2 TRBV11-1 . TGTGCCAGCAGCTTAGGGGAGACTTATGGCTACACCTTC CASSLGETYGYTF
. TRBJ2-3 TRBV6-1 . TGTGCCAGCGGCCGTGGAGGCCTCACAGATACGCAGTATTTT CASGRGGLTDTQYF
. TRBJ2-3 TRBV30 TRBD2 TGTGCCTGGAGTCTATCGGGACTAGCGGGAGCAGATACGCAGTATTTT CAWSLSGLAGADTQYF
. TRBJ2-5 TRBV5-1 TRBD2 TGCGCCAGCAGCCAGCGGGGGGTGGAGACCCAGTACTTC CASSQRGVETQYF
. TRBJ1-1 TRBV6-5 . TGTGCCAGCAGTTTGGGCGGGGTCACTGAAGCTTTCTTT CASSLGGVTEAFF
few TRBJ1-1 TRBV6-4 TRBD1 TGTGCCAGCAGTGAATCGACAGGGACGGGTACTGAAGCTTTCTTT CASSESTGTGTEAFF
. TRBJ1-1 TRBV7-6 TRBD1 TGTGCCAGCAGCTCAACTCATTCGGGGACAGGGGGCTCCGGAGCTTTCTTT CASSSTHSGTGGSGAFF
once TRBJ1-1 TRBV19 . TGTGCCAGTAGTATAGGCAGTCAAAACACTGAAGCTTTCTTT CASSIGSQNTEAFF
. TRBJ2-7 TRBV7-2 . TGTGCCAGCAGCGCACCTCAGAGGGGGTCCTACGAGCAGTACTTC CASSAPQRGSYEQYF
. TRBJ1-1 TRBV10-2 TRBD1 TGCGCCAGCAGTGTCAGGACAGGGCCCGTTGGGACTGAAGCTTTCTTT CASSVRTGPVGTEAFF
. TRBJ1-5 TRBV7-6 . TGTGCCAGCAGCCCGTCGCTCCTAAGCAATCAGCCCCAGCATTTT CASSPSLLSNQPQHF